This T cell receptor beta chain was profiled in a study of shared clonotypes between healthy human individuals. There are 12 residues in the CDR3. V lost 0 bases and J 9 bases, leaving 7 bases between the germline ends. Germline CDR1 reads SGHRS; CDR2 reads YFSETQ. Generated by immunoSEQ multiplex PCR, the TCRdb table keeps only in-frame clones and is missing some. Of over 800,000 clones in the sample, 80% to 95% were seen once. The naive CD8 population came from CD45RO-negative cells selected for CCR7, without terminally differentiated effector memory CD45RA+ cells. The chain employs TRBV5-1 and TRBJ2-1; unclear D gene. This sequence was found in a man aged 30 to 39 in good health. Sequenced material: naive CD8+ T cells sorted from blood. The CDR3 nucleotides read TGCGCCAGCAGCTTGGGGGCACTTGAGCAGTTCTTC. This translates into CASSLGALEQFF.